These T cell receptor beta chains were read from a single sample in a study of shared clonotypes between healthy human individuals. Data came from immunoSEQ multiplex PCR; TCRdb stores just in-frame clones and leaves some out. The table records some 740,000 clones, 80% to 95% of them present only once. The sequenced material came from naive CD8+ T cells sorted from blood. Receptor source: a man aged 25-45 years in good health. CDR3s include the opening cysteine and the closing phenylalanine or tryptophan. Clone size appears in some rows only: once, few, many, or a class for an expanded clone.

clone_size: .; v_call: TRBV4-3; cdr3_length: 17; cdr3_aa: CASSQDWRMQGDSEAFF
clone_size: .; v_call: TRBV19; cdr3_length: 16; cdr3_aa: CASTPGGGRVTDTQYF
clone_size: once; v_call: TRBV7-9; cdr3_length: 12; cdr3_aa: CASSSSSYEQYF
clone_size: .; v_call: TRBV19; cdr3_length: 16; cdr3_aa: CASSTTARRYPYEQYF
clone_size: .; v_call: TRBV5-1; cdr3_length: 20; cdr3_aa: CASSLWDSSGRVGSYNEQFF
clone_size: .; v_call: TRBV5-1; cdr3_length: 17; cdr3_aa: CASSLSLGGDSTDTQYF
clone_size: .; v_call: TRBV27; cdr3_length: 13; cdr3_aa: CASSTLPPAEQFF
clone_size: .; v_call: TRBV27; cdr3_length: 15; cdr3_aa: CASSLNSGKYNEQFF
clone_size: .; v_call: TRBV29-1; cdr3_length: 13; cdr3_aa: CSVPSGTTDTQYF
clone_size: .; v_call: TRBV7-7; cdr3_length: 16; cdr3_aa: CASSRSGGRFTGELFF
clone_size: once; v_call: TRBV19; cdr3_length: 14; cdr3_aa: CASSLDRGPYEQYF
clone_size: .; v_call: TRBV27; cdr3_length: 17; cdr3_aa: CASSSPASGNPGYEQYF
clone_size: .; v_call: TRBV7-9; cdr3_length: 15; cdr3_aa: CASSFSGRMSYEQYF
clone_size: .; v_call: TRBV28; cdr3_length: 12; cdr3_aa: CASSFGSGELFF
clone_size: .; v_call: TRBV5-1; cdr3_length: 19; cdr3_aa: CASSLDGPTGGGMNTEAFF
clone_size: .; v_call: TRBV19; cdr3_length: 15; cdr3_aa: CASSEQGLPTDTQYF
clone_size: once; v_call: TRBV27; cdr3_length: 13; cdr3_aa: CASSLWRGETQYF
clone_size: .; v_call: TRBV2; cdr3_length: 12; cdr3_aa: CASRDRYNEQFF
clone_size: .; v_call: TRBV7-9; cdr3_length: 16; cdr3_aa: CASSLTSGRLYNEQFF
clone_size: .; v_call: TRBV11-2; cdr3_length: 15; cdr3_aa: CASSLVNRDTGELFF
clone_size: .; v_call: TRBV5-5; cdr3_length: 16; cdr3_aa: CASSLVTSGSPDTQYF
clone_size: .; v_call: TRBV9; cdr3_length: 16; cdr3_aa: CASSPFGTPSSYEQYF
clone_size: .; v_call: TRBV7-6; cdr3_length: 16; cdr3_aa: CASSLRDRSWTGELFF
clone_size: .; v_call: TRBV15; cdr3_length: 13; cdr3_aa: CATSNTDRYGYTF
clone_size: .; v_call: TRBV28; cdr3_length: 13; cdr3_aa: CASSLTGGPEAFF
clone_size: .; v_call: TRBV9; cdr3_length: 14; cdr3_aa: CASSVGQTSYEQYF
clone_size: .; v_call: TRBV6-5; cdr3_length: 11; cdr3_aa: CASSEGNTIYF
clone_size: .; v_call: TRBV4-1; cdr3_length: 13; cdr3_aa: CASSQVLVYEQFF
clone_size: many; v_call: TRBV7-9; cdr3_length: 15; cdr3_aa: CASSLGSGRLNEQFF
clone_size: .; v_call: TRBV5-6; cdr3_length: 13; cdr3_aa: CASSFGAGSEAFF
clone_size: .; v_call: TRBV5-4; cdr3_length: 16; cdr3_aa: CASSPAGTSVSYEQYF
clone_size: .; v_call: TRBV7-8; cdr3_length: 13; cdr3_aa: CASSPRQGSIQYF
clone_size: .; v_call: TRBV7-9; cdr3_length: 16; cdr3_aa: CASSLGWAGEKREQYF
clone_size: .; v_call: TRBV6-5; cdr3_length: 14; cdr3_aa: CASSYSLASNEQFF
clone_size: .; v_call: TRBV11-2; cdr3_length: 16; cdr3_aa: CASSFSARGAYNEQFF
clone_size: once; v_call: TRBV7-2; cdr3_length: 16; cdr3_aa: CASSPRPWDSTDTQYF
clone_size: .; v_call: TRBV7-9; cdr3_length: 14; cdr3_aa: CASKEVTNTGELFF
clone_size: .; v_call: TRBV5-1; cdr3_length: 17; cdr3_aa: CASSFRLAGGSYNEQFF
clone_size: .; v_call: TRBV27; cdr3_length: 12; cdr3_aa: CASSPAGYEQYF
clone_size: .; v_call: TRBV6-6; cdr3_length: 13; cdr3_aa: CASNTGIANEQFF
clone_size: .; v_call: TRBV11-2; cdr3_length: 15; cdr3_aa: CASSFLHTGAYEQYF
clone_size: .; v_call: TRBV9; cdr3_length: 14; cdr3_aa: CASSTWTGRNEQFF
clone_size: .; v_call: TRBV7-6; cdr3_length: 15; cdr3_aa: CASSLATFSYNEQFF